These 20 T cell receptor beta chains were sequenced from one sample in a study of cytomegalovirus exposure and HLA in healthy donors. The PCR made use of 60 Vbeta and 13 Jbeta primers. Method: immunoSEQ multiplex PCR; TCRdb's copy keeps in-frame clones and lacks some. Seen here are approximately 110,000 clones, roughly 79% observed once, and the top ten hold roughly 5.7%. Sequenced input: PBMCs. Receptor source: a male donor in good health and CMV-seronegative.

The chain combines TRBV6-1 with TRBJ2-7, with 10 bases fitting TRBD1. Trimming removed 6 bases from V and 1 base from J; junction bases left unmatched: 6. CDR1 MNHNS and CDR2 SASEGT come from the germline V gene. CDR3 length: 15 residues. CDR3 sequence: CASRSPGQGSYEQYF. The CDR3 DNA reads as TGTGCCAGCAGATCTCCGGGACAGGGGTCCTACGAGCAGTACTTC.

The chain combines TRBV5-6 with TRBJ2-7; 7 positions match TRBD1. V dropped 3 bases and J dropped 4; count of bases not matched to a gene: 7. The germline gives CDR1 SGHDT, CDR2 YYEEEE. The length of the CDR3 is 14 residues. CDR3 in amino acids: CASSWAGTAYEQYF. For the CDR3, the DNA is TGTGCCAGCAGCTGGGCCGGGACAGCTTACGAGCAGTACTTC.

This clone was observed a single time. This CDR3 is CASSLTGQPGNTIYF. For the CDR3, the DNA is TGTGCCAGCAGCTTAACGGGACAACCTGGAAACACCATATATTTT. The rearrangement joins TRBV7-3 to TRBJ1-3; tentative D call: TRBD1 (6 bases). Germline CDR1 SGHTA, CDR2 FQGTGA. V was cut by 0 bases and J by 2 bases, with 8 bases left in between. This CDR3 spans 15 amino acids.

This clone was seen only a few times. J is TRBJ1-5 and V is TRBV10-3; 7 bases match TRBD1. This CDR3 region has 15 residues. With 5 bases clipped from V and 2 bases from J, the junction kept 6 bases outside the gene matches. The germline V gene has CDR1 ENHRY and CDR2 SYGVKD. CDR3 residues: CAISPTGLGNQPQHF. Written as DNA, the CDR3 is TGTGCCATCAGTCCGACAGGGCTTGGCAATCAGCCCCAGCATTTT.

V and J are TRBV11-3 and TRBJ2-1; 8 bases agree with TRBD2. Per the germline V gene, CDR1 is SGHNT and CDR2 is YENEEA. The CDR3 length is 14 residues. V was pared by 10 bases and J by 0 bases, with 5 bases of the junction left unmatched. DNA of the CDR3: TGTGCCACCGCGGGAGGAGGCTCCTACAATGAGCAGTTCTTC. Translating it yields CATAGGGSYNEQFF.

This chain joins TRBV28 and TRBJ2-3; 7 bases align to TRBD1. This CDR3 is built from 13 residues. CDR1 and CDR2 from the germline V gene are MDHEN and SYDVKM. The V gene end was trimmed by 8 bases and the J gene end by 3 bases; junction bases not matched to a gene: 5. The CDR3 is CASHDRATDTQYF. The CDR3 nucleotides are TGTGCCAGCCATGACAGGGCTACAGATACGCAGTATTTT.

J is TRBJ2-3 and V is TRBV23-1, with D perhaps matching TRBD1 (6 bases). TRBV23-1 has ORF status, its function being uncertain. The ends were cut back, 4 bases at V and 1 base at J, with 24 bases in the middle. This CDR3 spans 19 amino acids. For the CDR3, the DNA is TGCGCCAGCAGTCTCCGGGATGGGAAACCGGGACACCGCACAGATACGCAGTATTTT. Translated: CASSLRDGKPGHRTDTQYF.

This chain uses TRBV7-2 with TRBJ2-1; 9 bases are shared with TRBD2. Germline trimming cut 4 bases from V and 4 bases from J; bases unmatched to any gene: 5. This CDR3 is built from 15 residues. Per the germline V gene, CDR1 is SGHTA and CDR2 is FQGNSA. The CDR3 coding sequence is TGTGCCAGCAGCTCTACTAGCGGGTATTACAATGAGCAGTTCTTC. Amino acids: CASSSTSGYYNEQFF. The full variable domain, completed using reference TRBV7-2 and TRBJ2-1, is GAGVSQSPSNKVTEKGKDVELRCDPISGHTALYWYRQSLGQGLEFLIYFQGNSAPDKSGLPSDRFSAERTGGSVSTLTIQRTQQEDSAVYLCASSSTSGYYNEQFFGPGTRLTVL.

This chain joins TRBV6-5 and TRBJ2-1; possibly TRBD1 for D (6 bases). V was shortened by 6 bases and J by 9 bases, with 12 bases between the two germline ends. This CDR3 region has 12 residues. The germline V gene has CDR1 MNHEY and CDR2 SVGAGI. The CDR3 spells CASSPGVPEQFF. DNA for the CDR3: TGTGCCAGCAGCCCAGGGGTTCCTGAGCAGTTCTTC.

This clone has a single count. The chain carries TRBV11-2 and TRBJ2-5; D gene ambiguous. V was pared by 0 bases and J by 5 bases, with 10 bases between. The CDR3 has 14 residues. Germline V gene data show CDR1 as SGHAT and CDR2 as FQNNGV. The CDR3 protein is CASSLDRNTETQYF. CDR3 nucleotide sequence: TGTGCCAGCAGCTTAGATAGAAATACGGAGACCCAGTACTTC.

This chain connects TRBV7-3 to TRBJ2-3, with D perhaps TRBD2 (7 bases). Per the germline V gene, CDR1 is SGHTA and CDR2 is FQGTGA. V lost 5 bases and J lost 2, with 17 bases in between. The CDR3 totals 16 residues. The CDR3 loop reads CASSPHRGGLTDTQYF. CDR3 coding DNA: TGTGCCAGCAGCCCCCATAGGGGGGGGCTCACAGATACGCAGTATTTT.

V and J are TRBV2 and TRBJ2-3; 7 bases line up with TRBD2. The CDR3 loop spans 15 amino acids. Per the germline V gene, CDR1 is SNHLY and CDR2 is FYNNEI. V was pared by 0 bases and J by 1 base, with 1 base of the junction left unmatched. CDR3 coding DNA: TGTGCCAGCAGTGAAGCAACTAGCGGCACAGATACGCAGTATTTT. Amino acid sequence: CASSEATSGTDTQYF.

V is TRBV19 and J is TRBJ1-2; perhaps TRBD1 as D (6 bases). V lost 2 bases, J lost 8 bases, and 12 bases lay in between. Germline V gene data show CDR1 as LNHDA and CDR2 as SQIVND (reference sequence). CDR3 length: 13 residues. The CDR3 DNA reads TGTGCCAGTAGTATAAGGCAGGGGCAGGGCTACACCTTC. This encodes CASSIRQGQGYTF.

The CDR3: CASSTRAVTDTQYF. The CDR3 region has the DNA TGCGCCAGCAGCACTAGGGCAGTCACAGATACGCAGTATTTT. The V gene is TRBV5-1, the J gene TRBJ2-3; tentative D call: TRBD2 (5 bases). Looked up from germline, CDR1 is SGHRS and CDR2 is YFSETQ. Trimming removed 4 bases from V and 2 bases from J, with 11 bases in between. The CDR3 consists of 14 residues.

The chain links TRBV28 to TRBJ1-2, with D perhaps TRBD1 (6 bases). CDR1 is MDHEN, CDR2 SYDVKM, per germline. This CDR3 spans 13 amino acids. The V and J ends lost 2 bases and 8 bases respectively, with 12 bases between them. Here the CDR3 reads CASSLEQGRGYTF. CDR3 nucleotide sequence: TGTGCCAGCAGTTTAGAGCAGGGGCGAGGCTACACCTTC.

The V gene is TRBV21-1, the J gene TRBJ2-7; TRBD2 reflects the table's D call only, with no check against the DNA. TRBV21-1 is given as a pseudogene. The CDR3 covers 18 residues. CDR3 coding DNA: TGTGCCAGCAGCAAGTGCGCACCTTCGCGGGGGTGGGACTACGAGCAGTACTTC. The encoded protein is CASSKCAPSRGWDYEQYF.

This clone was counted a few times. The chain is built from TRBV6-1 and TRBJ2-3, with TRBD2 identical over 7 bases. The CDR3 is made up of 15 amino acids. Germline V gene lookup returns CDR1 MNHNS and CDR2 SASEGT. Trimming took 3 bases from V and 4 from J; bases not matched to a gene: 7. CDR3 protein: CASSDGAGVSDTQYF. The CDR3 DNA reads TGTGCCAGCAGTGACGGGGCGGGAGTCTCAGATACGCAGTATTTT.

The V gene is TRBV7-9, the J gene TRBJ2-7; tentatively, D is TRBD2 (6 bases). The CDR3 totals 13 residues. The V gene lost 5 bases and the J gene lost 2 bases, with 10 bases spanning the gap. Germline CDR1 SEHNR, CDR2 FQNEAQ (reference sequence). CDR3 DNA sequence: TGTGCCAGCAGCCCTAGCGAAGCCTACGAGCAGTACTTC. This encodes CASSPSEAYEQYF. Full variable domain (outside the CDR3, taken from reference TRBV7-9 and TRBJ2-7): DTGVSQNPRHKITKRGQNVTFRCDPISEHNRLYWYRQTLGQGPEFLTYFQNEAQLEKSRLLSDRFSAERPKGSFSTLEIQRTEQGDSAMYLCASSPSEAYEQYFGPGTRLTVT.

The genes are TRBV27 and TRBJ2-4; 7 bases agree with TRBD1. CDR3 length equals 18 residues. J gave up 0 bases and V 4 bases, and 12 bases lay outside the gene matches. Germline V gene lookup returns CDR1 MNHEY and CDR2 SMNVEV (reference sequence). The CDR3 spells CASSSSIDRALAKNIQYF. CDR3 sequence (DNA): TGTGCCAGCAGTTCGTCAATAGACAGGGCCCTAGCCAAAAACATTCAGTACTTC.

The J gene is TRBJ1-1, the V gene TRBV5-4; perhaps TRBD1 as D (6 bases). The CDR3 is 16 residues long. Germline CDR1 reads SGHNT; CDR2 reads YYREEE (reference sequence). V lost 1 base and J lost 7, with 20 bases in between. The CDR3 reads CASSLPGGRGDGEAFF. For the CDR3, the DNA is TGTGCCAGCAGCTTGCCGGGGGGCCGGGGGGATGGTGAAGCTTTCTTT.